This TCR beta chain is from a study of neurological immune-mediated disorders. Regarding the study as a whole: Private repertoires in all groups were suggested by the finding that expanded clones across subjects shared no CDR3 amino acid sequences.

The cDNA was synthesized by means of template-switch 5'RACE, which was carried out with 10-nucleotide random UMIs. TCRdb re-analysed the 5' RACE reads in MiXCR, keeping a single row per CDR3 protein. The data contain 75,000 to 85,000 distinct CDR3 sequences, roughly 15% of them singletons. There are many counts of this clonotype. Its specificity is unknown. This sequence was found in a woman in her thirties or forties in good health. The specimen sequenced was PBMCs.

The CDR3 DNA follows: TGTGCCAGCAGTGAAGGTGGACTGCAGTATGAAGAGACCCAGTACTTC. This sequence encodes CASSEGGLQYEETQYF. This sequence joins TRBV6-1 and TRBJ2-5, with D possibly being TRBD2 (5 bases). There are 16 residues in the CDR3. Trimming took 1 base from V and 3 from J, leaving 15 bases between them. Germline CDR1 and CDR2: MNHNS and SASEGT.